Below are 27 T cell receptor beta chains sequenced from a single sample in a study of T-cell reconstitution after alpha-beta-depleted transplantation in children. Unique molecular identifiers were used in preparing the TCRbeta library. Using its own MiXCR run on the PCR reads, TCRdb lists one record per CDR3 protein. The data show about 980,000 distinct CDR3 sequences, about 29% seen once. The sample consisted of PBMCs, mostly from graft donor cells, taken 360 days after TCRalphabeta/CD19-depleted stem cell transplant. The receptors derive from a boy under three years old who had a stem cell transplant for SCID, so the T cells may come from the graft donor.

The rearrangement links TRBV29-1 to TRBJ2-3; D gene ambiguous. In germline, CDR1 is SQVTM, CDR2 ANQGSEA. This CDR3 contains 14 residues. The V gene lost 6 bases and the J gene lost 0 bases, with 13 bases spanning the gap. The CDR3 nucleotides are TGCAGCGTCAACGGAGTGTCTAGCACAGATACGCAGTATTTT. Residues: CSVNGVSSTDTQYF.

This chain uses TRBV25-1 with TRBJ1-1; D gene uncertain. The CDR3 is made up of 13 amino acids. Between the trimmed V and J ends, which lost 0 bases and 1 base, there was a span of 3 bases. The germline V gene has CDR1 MGHDK and CDR2 SYGVNS. CDR3 amino acids: CASSEYKNTEAFF. The CDR3 DNA sequence: TGTGCCAGCAGTGAATATAAGAACACTGAAGCTTTCTTT. The whole variable domain, remainder taken from reference TRBV25-1 and TRBJ1-1, is EADIYQTPRYLVIGTGKKITLECSQTMGHDKMYWYQQDPGMELHLIHYSYGVNSTEKGDLSSESTVSRIRTEHFPLTLESARPSHTSQYLCASSEYKNTEAFFGQGTRLTVV.

This clonotype was observed at least ten times. One junction end does not reproduce the germline sequence, and a read error may be involved. The V call is TRBV5-1, the J call TRBJ2-3, with D possibly TRBD1 on 5 matching bases. Germline V gene data show CDR1 as SGHRS and CDR2 as YFSETQ. There are 14 residues in the CDR3. This CDR3 is CASSLGARTDTQYF. CDR3 bases: TGTGCCAGCAGCTTAGGGGCCCGCACAGATACGCAGTATTTT.

The CDR3 loop reads CAWSSRTGVFSNQPQHF. In DNA, the CDR3 is TGTGCCTGGAGCTCCCGGACAGGGGTGTTTAGCAATCAGCCCCAGCATTTT. This sequence joins TRBV30 and TRBJ1-5; TRBD1 aligns across 9 bases. CDR3 length: 17 residues. With 3 bases clipped from V and 0 bases from J, the junction kept 9 bases outside the gene matches. Looked up from germline, CDR1 is GTSNPN and CDR2 is SVGIG (reference sequence).

This clonotype showed up just a few times. The chain couples TRBV15 to TRBJ1-4; possibly TRBD1 for D (6 bases). The CDR3 loop spans 17 amino acids. CDR1 is LNHNV and CDR2 is YYDKDF in the germline V gene (reference sequence). V was clipped by 0 bases and J by 7 bases, with 18 bases between them. The CDR3 DNA reads as TGTGCCACCAGCAGAGAAGGGGGGAAGGCGGTGTTTGAAAAACTGTTTTTT. Translating it yields CATSREGGKAVFEKLFF.

This clonotype was counted only a few times. This rearrangement joins TRBV7-7 to TRBJ2-3; 13 nucleotides agree with TRBD2. Germline lookup yields CDR1 SSHAT and CDR2 FNYEAQ (reference sequence). V gave up 4 bases and J gave up 4 bases; unmatched junction bases: 5. This CDR3 spans 16 amino acids. CDR3 bases: TGTGCCAGCAGCTCTGGACTAGCGGGGGAAGCAGATACGCAGTATTTT. Translation: CASSSGLAGEADTQYF.

The chain couples TRBV2 to TRBJ2-1; 10 bases fit TRBD2. J was trimmed by 4 bases and V by 6 bases; bases with no gene match: 6. This CDR3 has 15 amino acids. Germline V gives CDR1 SNHLY, CDR2 FYNNEI. CDR3 sequence (DNA): TGTGCCAGCAGCTGGACTAGCGGATTTTACAATGAGCAGTTCTTC. Amino acid sequence: CASSWTSGFYNEQFF.

This sequence joins TRBV2 and TRBJ2-7, with D possibly TRBD1 on 6 matching bases. The germline V and J ends were trimmed by 4 bases and 1 base, with 14 bases remaining between them. The V gene's germline CDR1 is SNHLY and CDR2 FYNNEI. CDR3 length equals 15 residues. The CDR3: CASSGLRDKSYEQYF. In nucleotides, the CDR3 is TGTGCCAGCAGTGGTTTGAGGGACAAGTCCTACGAGCAGTACTTC.

There are a few counts of this clonotype. The V gene is TRBV24-1, the J gene TRBJ2-6; TRBD1 matches 9 bases. The length of the CDR3 is 18 residues. With 4 bases clipped from V and 0 bases from J, the junction kept 6 bases outside the gene matches. Germline V gene lookup returns CDR1 KGHDR and CDR2 SFDVKD. This CDR3 is CATSEAGTGSSGANVLTF. The CDR3 DNA is TGTGCCACCAGTGAAGCCGGGACAGGGAGCTCTGGGGCCAACGTCCTGACTTTC.

This clonotype was seen only a few times. The gene calls are TRBV2 and TRBJ1-2, with unresolved D. This CDR3 has 13 residues. In germline, CDR1 is SNHLY, CDR2 FYNNEI. V shed 3 bases and J shed 3 bases, with 8 bases lying between them. CDR3 protein: CASSDWADYGYTF. The DNA for the CDR3 is TGTGCCAGCAGTGACTGGGCGGACTATGGCTACACCTTC.

This clonotype was observed a single time. V usage is TRBV19 and J usage is TRBJ1-2, with 11 positions matching TRBD1. CDR3 length: 15 amino acids. Germline V gene sequence: CDR1 LNHDA, CDR2 SQIVND (reference sequence). V lost 8 bases, J lost 2 bases, and 7 bases stayed unmatched. CDR3 in amino acids: CASLGQGVLNYGYTF. The CDR3 DNA follows: TGTGCCAGTTTGGGACAGGGGGTCCTCAACTATGGCTACACCTTC.

The rearrangement links TRBV28 to TRBJ1-2, with TRBD1 as a possible D gene (5 bases). The CDR3 runs 17 residues. The V and J ends lost 3 bases and 2 bases respectively, with 19 bases between them. Germline V lookup: CDR1 MDHEN, CDR2 SYDVKM. The CDR3 DNA sequence: TGTGCCAGCAGTTTCCCCCTCCGGGACGGAGGAAACTATGGCTACACCTTC. This gives the protein CASSFPLRDGGNYGYTF.

This clonotype occurred a few times. DNA of the CDR3: TGCAGTGCTAGAGATGCGGGGCAGGGATGGAACACAGATACGCAGTATTTT. Protein product: CSARDAGQGWNTDTQYF. This chain links TRBV20-1 with TRBJ2-3, with D perhaps matching TRBD2 (6 bases). Trimming took 0 bases from V and 2 from J, leaving 18 bases between them. The V gene's germline CDR1 is DFQATT and CDR2 SNEGSKA (reference sequence). CDR3 size: 17 residues.

This chain connects TRBV7-8 to TRBJ2-3; D remains ambiguous. Germline V gene lookup returns CDR1 SGHVS and CDR2 FQNEAQ. The ends were cut back, 5 bases at V and 5 bases at J, with 14 bases in the middle. The CDR3 length is 14 residues. CDR3 residues: CASSLLTVKDTQYF. Written as DNA, the CDR3 is TGTGCCAGCAGCCTCTTGACTGTAAAAGATACGCAGTATTTT.

The rearrangement joins TRBV7-2 to TRBJ2-7; D perhaps matches TRBD2 (5 bases). Trimming removed 4 bases at V and 2 bases at J, with 15 bases between. Germline V CDR1 and CDR2: SGHTA, FQGNSA. This CDR3 is built from 15 residues. Here the CDR3 reads CASSSSLDGAYEQYF. In DNA form, the CDR3 reads TGTGCCAGCAGCTCAAGCCTCGACGGGGCCTACGAGCAGTACTTC. Full variable domain (outside the CDR3, taken from reference TRBV7-2 and TRBJ2-7): GAGVSQSPSNKVTEKGKDVELRCDPISGHTALYWYRQSLGQGLEFLIYFQGNSAPDKSGLPSDRFSAERTGGSVSTLTIQRTQQEDSAVYLCASSSSLDGAYEQYFGPGTRLTVT.

The chain is built from TRBV29-1 and TRBJ2-1; a weak D match, TRBD1 (5 bases). V was pared by 4 bases and J by 6 bases, with 7 bases between. The CDR3 is 11 amino acids. CDR1 and CDR2 (germline): SQVTM, ANQGSEA. DNA for the CDR3: TGCAGCGTTGTAGACAGCAATGAGCAGTTCTTC. It encodes CSVVDSNEQFF.

J is TRBJ1-5 and V is TRBV21-1. TRBV21-1 is noted as a pseudogene. The CDR3 is made up of 13 amino acids. As DNA, the CDR3 is TGTGCCAGCAGCAAAGGGTCCTGCACGCCCCAGCATTTT. Its protein product is CASSKGSCTPQHF.

The rearrangement uses TRBV5-1 and TRBJ2-6, with unresolved D. Germline V gene lookup returns CDR1 SGHRS and CDR2 YFSETQ. Deletions cut 0 bases from V and 2 bases from J, with 9 bases between. The CDR3 totals 16 residues. CDR3 residues: CASSLAGQPGANVLTF. The CDR3 DNA is TGCGCCAGCAGCTTGGCCGGGCAGCCTGGGGCCAACGTCCTGACTTTC.

The chain links TRBV7-8 to TRBJ1-5, with a weak D call TRBD1 (5 bases). V gave up 2 bases and J gave up 7 bases, with 15 bases separating them. The CDR3 spans 15 residues. CDR1 is SGHVS and CDR2 is FQNEAQ in the germline V gene. The CDR3 loop reads CASSLLGREGQPQHF. The CDR3 DNA sequence: TGTGCCAGCAGCTTACTCGGCAGGGAGGGACAGCCCCAGCATTTT.

The chain carries TRBV27 and TRBJ2-7; weak D call: TRBD1 (5 bases). The CDR3 sequence is 13 residues long. In germline, CDR1 is MNHEY, CDR2 SMNVEV (reference sequence). V lost 6 bases, J lost 4 bases, and 13 bases lay in between. CDR3 in DNA: TGTGCCAGCAGCTCCGGACACCAATACGAGCAGTACTTC. Its translation: CASSSGHQYEQYF.

This clonotype appeared a few times. The chain is built from TRBV3-1 and TRBJ2-5; 7 nucleotides line up with TRBD1. Trimming at V came to 4 bases and at J to 1 base, leaving 9 bases not matched to a gene. This CDR3 spans 16 amino acids. Per germline, CDR1 LGHDT and CDR2 YNNKEL (reference sequence). In DNA, the CDR3 is TGTGCCAGCAGCCTGACAGGGCGACCCCTCCAAGAGACCCAGTACTTC. Its protein is CASSLTGRPLQETQYF.

This chain links TRBV20-1 with TRBJ2-3; 9 positions agree with TRBD1. CDR1 is DFQATT and CDR2 is SNEGSKA in the germline V gene (reference sequence). The CDR3 sequence is 15 residues long. V shed 0 bases and J 5 bases; nucleotides not matched to a gene: 6. This CDR3 is CSARDPGQGIDTQYF. As DNA, the CDR3 is TGCAGTGCTAGAGATCCGGGACAGGGAATAGATACGCAGTATTTT.

This clonotype has a count of ten or more. This chain joins TRBV27 and TRBJ2-7, with D possibly TRBD1 on 5 matching bases. CDR1 and CDR2 from the germline V gene are MNHEY and SMNVEV (reference sequence). This CDR3 has 13 amino acids. V dropped 8 bases and J dropped 2 bases, with 13 bases sitting between them. The CDR3 loop reads CASSPGLTYEQYF. The CDR3 DNA reads TGTGCCAGCTCACCAGGGCTAACCTACGAGCAGTACTTC.

This clonotype was counted only a few times. This rearrangement joins TRBV20-1 to TRBJ2-1; 9 nucleotides line up with TRBD2. CDR1 and CDR2 from the germline V gene are DFQATT and SNEGSKA (reference sequence). The V segment lost 6 bases and the J segment 1 base; nucleotides outside the gene matches: 7. The CDR3 sequence is 15 residues long. The CDR3 is CSAPKREVSYNEQFF. The DNA of the CDR3 is TGCAGTGCACCGAAGCGGGAGGTATCCTACAATGAGCAGTTCTTC.

This chain uses TRBV7-3 with TRBJ1-6; 10 positions agree with TRBD1. CDR1 and CDR2 from the germline V gene are SGHTA and FQGTGA. The CDR3 extends over 16 amino acids. Trimming removed 0 bases from V and 7 bases from J; junction bases left unmatched: 3. CDR3 nucleotides: TGTGCCAGCAGCTTAACCCCGGACAGGGGGAATTCACCCCTCCACTTT. It codes for CASSLTPDRGNSPLHF.

The chain links TRBV14 to TRBJ2-7, with 7 bases fitting TRBD1. Trimming removed 2 bases from V and 3 bases from J; junction bases left unmatched: 7. The germline V gene has CDR1 SGHDN and CDR2 FVKESK. The CDR3 is 15 amino acids. CDR3 bases: TGTGCCAGCAGCCAAATCGACAGGGCGATCTACGAGCAGTACTTC. Translated: CASSQIDRAIYEQYF.

The chain links TRBV12-3 or TRBV12-4 to TRBJ1-1; possible D gene TRBD1, 5 bases. The CDR3 consists of 15 residues. Trimming took off 6 bases at V and 1 base at J, with 15 bases between the two ends. The CDR3 sequence: CASRPEGLRNTEAFF. The DNA for the CDR3 is TGTGCCAGCAGACCAGAGGGACTGAGGAACACTGAAGCTTTCTTT.